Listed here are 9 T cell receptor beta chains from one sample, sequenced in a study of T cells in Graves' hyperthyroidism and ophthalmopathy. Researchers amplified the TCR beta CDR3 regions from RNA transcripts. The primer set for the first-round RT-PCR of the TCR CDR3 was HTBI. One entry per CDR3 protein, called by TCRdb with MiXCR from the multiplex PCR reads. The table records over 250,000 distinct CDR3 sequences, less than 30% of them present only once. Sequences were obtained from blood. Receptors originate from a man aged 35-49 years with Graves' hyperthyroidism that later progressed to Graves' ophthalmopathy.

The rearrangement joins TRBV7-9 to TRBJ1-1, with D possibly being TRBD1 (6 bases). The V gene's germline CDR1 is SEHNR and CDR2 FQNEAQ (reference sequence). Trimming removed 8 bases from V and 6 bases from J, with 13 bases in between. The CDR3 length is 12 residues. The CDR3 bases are TGTGCCAGCCACAGACAGGACCCTGAAGCTTTCTTT. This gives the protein CASHRQDPEAFF.

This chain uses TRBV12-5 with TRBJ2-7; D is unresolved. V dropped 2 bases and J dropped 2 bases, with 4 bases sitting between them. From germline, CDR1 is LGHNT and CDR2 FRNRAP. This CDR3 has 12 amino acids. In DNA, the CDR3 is TGTGCTAGTGGTTTGCTAGCCTACGAGCAGTACTTC. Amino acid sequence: CASGLLAYEQYF.

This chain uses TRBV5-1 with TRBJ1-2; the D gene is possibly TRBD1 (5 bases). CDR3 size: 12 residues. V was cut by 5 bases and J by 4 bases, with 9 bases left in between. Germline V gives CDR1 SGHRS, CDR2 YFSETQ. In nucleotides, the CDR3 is TGCGCCAGCAGAGACAGCCTCTATGGCTACACCTTC. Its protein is CASRDSLYGYTF.

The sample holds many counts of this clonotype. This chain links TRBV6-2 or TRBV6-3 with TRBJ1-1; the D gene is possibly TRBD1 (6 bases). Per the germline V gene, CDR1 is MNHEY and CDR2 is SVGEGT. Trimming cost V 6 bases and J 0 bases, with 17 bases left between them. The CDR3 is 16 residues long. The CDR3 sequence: CASRARQDLMNTEAFF. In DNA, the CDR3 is TGTGCCAGCAGAGCGAGACAGGATTTAATGAACACTGAAGCTTTCTTT.

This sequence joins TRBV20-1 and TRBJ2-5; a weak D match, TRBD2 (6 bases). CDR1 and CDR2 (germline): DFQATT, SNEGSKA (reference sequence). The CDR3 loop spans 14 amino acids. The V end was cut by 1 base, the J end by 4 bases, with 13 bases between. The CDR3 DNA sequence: TGCAGTGCTAGAGCGGGAGTAGTGAGAGAGACCCAGTACTTC. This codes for CSARAGVVRETQYF.

The CDR3 here is CASSSRRSQNNQPQHF. CDR3 in DNA: TGTGCCAGCAGTTCCCGTCGGTCCCAGAACAATCAGCCCCAGCATTTT. The chain couples TRBV6-5 to TRBJ1-5; D unclear. The CDR3 contains 16 residues. Trimming took off 4 bases at V and 3 bases at J, with 16 bases between the two ends. CDR1 is MNHEY, CDR2 SVGAGI, per germline.

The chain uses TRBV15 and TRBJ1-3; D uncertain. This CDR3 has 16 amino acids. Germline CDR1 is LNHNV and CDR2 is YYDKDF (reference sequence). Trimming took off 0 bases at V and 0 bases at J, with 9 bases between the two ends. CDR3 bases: TGTGCCACCAGCAGAGAAACGTGGAGCTCTGGAAACACCATATATTTT. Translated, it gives CATSRETWSSGNTIYF.

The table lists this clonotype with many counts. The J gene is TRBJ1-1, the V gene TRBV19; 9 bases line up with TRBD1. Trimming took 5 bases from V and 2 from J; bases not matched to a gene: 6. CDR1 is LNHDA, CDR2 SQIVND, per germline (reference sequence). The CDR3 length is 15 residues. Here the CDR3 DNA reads TGTGCCAGTAGTGGGACAGGGAGCGGAAACACTGAAGCTTTCTTT. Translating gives CASSGTGSGNTEAFF.

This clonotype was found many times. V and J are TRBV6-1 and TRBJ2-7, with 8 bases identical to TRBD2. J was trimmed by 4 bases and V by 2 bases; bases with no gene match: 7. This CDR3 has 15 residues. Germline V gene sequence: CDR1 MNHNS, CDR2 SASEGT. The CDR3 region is CASSENGASGYEQYF. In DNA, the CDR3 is TGTGCCAGCAGTGAAAATGGGGCTAGCGGGTACGAGCAGTACTTC.